The 4 T cell receptor beta chains presented below share a single source sample, sequenced in a study of early T cells in non-severe SARS-CoV-2 infection. TCRdb redid the calling of the 5' RACE reads with MiXCR, one entry per CDR3 protein. The data hold about 92,000 distinct CDR3 sequences, with over 13% observed a single time. The source material was whole blood. The origin of the receptors is an adult who was a healthcare worker with PCR-confirmed SARS-CoV-2 infection or an uninfected control (not recorded which).

There are many counts of this clonotype. V usage is TRBV28 and J usage is TRBJ1-1; a possible D gene is TRBD1 (5 bases). Germline CDR1 reads MDHEN; CDR2 reads SYDVKM. V was pared by 6 bases and J by 14 bases, with 19 bases between. CDR3 size: 12 residues. The CDR3 bases are TGTGCCAGCAGCGCGGGGGTCAGGAGTGGGTTCTTT. It translates to CASSAGVRSGFF. The entire variable domain, with the rest obtained from reference TRBV28 and TRBJ1-1, is as follows: DVKVTQSSRYLVKRTGEKVFLECVQDMDHENMFWYRQDPGLGLRLIYFSYDVKMKEKGDIPEGYSVSREKKERFSLILESASTNQTSMYLCASSAGVRSGFFGQGTRLTVV.

A remark on this clonotype: A much larger clone is a single base away; this may be a read error. This sequence joins TRBV5-1 and TRBJ2-2; TRBD1 might be the D (7 bases). The CDR3 consists of 14 residues. Looked up from germline, CDR1 is SGHRS and CDR2 is YFSETQ. V lost 5 bases and J 3 bases, leaving 11 bases between the germline ends. CDR3 DNA sequence: TGCGCCAGCAGAGACAGGGAGGACACCGGGGAGCTGTTTTTT. Encoded protein: CASRDREDTGELFF. The whole variable domain, remainder taken from reference TRBV5-1 and TRBJ2-2, is KAGVTQTPRYLIKTRGQQVTLSCSPISGHRSVSWYQQTPGQGLQFLFEYFSETQRNKGNFPGRFSGRQFSNSRSEMNVSTLELGDSALYLCASRDREDTGELFFGEGSRLTVL.

This clonotype was seen a few times. The chain combines TRBV3-1 with TRBJ2-7; 7 positions match TRBD2. The CDR3 runs 14 residues. After removal of 4 bases from V and 5 bases from J, the junction contained 8 bases not matched to a gene. Germline assignment: CDR1 LGHDT and CDR2 YNNKEL (reference sequence). For the CDR3, the DNA is TGTGCCAGCAGCCCAACCGGGAGGTCCCACGAGCAGTACTTC. As protein: CASSPTGRSHEQYF.

The genes are TRBV6-6 and TRBJ2-1; D is undetermined. From germline, CDR1 is MNHNY and CDR2 SVGAGI (reference sequence). The V and J ends lost 11 bases and 9 bases respectively, with 23 bases between them. This CDR3 has 14 residues. The CDR3 reads CAVGALGYPTEQFF. The DNA for the CDR3 is TGTGCCGTTGGCGCCCTAGGATATCCTACTGAGCAGTTCTTC.